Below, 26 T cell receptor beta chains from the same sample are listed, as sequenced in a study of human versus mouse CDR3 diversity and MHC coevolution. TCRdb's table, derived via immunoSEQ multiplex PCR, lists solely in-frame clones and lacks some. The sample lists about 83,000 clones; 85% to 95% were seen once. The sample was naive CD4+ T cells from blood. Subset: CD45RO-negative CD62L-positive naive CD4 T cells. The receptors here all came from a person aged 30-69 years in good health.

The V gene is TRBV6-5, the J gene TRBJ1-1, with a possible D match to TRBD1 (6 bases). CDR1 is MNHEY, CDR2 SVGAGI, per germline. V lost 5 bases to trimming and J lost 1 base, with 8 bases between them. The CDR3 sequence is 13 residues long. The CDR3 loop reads CASSTQGNTEAFF. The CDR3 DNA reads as TGTGCCAGCAGTACACAGGGGAACACTGAAGCTTTCTTT.

This CDR3 reads CASSLSGGVGQPQHF. The CDR3, as DNA: TGTGCCAGCAGTTTATCGGGGGGGGTAGGTCAGCCCCAGCATTTT. J is TRBJ1-5 and V is TRBV27, with a possible D match to TRBD1 (5 bases). Germline CDR1 is MNHEY and CDR2 is SMNVEV (reference sequence). The CDR3 consists of 15 residues. Trimming stripped 0 bases from V and 6 bases from J, with 12 bases between.

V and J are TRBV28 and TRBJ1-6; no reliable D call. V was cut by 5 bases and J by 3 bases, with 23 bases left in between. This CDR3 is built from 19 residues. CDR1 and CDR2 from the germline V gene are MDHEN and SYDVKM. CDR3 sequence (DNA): TGTGCCAGCAGTCCATCCCTAGGAAATCGTCAGAGCTATAATTCACCCCTCCACTTT. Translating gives CASSPSLGNRQSYNSPLHF.

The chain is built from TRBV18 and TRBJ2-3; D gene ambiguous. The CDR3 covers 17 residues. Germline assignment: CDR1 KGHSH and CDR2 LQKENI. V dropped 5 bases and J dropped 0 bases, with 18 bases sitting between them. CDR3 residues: CASSSRDVDSSTDTQYF. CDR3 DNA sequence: TGTGCCAGCTCATCTAGAGACGTGGATTCTAGCACAGATACGCAGTATTTT.

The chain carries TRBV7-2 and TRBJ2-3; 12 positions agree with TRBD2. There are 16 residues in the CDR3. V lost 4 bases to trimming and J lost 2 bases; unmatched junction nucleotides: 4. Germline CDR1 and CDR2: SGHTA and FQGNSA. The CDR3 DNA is TGTGCCAGCAGCTCCGGACTAGCGGGGTTCACAGATACGCAGTATTTT. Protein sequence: CASSSGLAGFTDTQYF.

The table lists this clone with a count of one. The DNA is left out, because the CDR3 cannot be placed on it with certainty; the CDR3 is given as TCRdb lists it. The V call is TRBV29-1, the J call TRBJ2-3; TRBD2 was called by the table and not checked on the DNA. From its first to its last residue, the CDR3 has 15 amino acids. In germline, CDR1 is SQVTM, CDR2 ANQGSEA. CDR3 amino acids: CSVRGRRGDTDTQYF.

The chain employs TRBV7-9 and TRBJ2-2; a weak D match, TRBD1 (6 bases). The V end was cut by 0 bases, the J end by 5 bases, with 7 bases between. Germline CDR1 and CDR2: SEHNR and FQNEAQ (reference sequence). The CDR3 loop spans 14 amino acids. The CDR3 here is CASSLAGATGELFF. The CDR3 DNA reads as TGTGCCAGCAGCTTAGCGGGGGCAACCGGGGAGCTGTTTTTT.

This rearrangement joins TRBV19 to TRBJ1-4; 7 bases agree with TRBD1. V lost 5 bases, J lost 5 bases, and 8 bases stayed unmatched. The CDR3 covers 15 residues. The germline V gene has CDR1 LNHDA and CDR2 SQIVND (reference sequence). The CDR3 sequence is CASSSAGQMNEKLFF. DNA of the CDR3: TGTGCCAGTAGTTCCGCGGGACAGATGAATGAAAAACTGTTTTTT.

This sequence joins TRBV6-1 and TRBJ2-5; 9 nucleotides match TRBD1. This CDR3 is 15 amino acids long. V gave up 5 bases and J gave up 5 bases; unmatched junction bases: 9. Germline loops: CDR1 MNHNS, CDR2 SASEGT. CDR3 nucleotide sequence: TGTGCCAGCAGTAATACAGGGGGCGCGATGGAGACCCAGTACTTC. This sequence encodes CASSNTGGAMETQYF.

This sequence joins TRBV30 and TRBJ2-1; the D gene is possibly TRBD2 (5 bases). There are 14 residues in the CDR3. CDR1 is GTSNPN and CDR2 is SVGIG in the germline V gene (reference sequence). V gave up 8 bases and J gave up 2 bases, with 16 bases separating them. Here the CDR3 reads CALGVAATYNEQFF. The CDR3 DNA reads TGTGCCCTCGGGGTAGCCGCCACCTACAATGAGCAGTTCTTC.

This CDR3 is CASSLNGGRTDTQYF. The CDR3 DNA reads TGTGCCAGCAGCTTAAACGGGGGGCGGACAGATACGCAGTATTTT. The chain joins TRBV7-7 to TRBJ2-3; a weak D match, TRBD2 (7 bases). V shed 2 bases and J shed 3 bases, with 12 bases lying between them. Germline CDR1 is SSHAT and CDR2 is FNYEAQ (reference sequence). This CDR3 comprises 15 residues. The variable domain in full, completed from reference TRBV7-7 and TRBJ2-3, reads GAGVSQSPRYKVTKRGQDVTLRCDPISSHATLYWYQQALGQGPEFLTYFNYEAQPDKSGLPSDRFSAERPEGSISTLTIQRTEQRDSAMYRCASSLNGGRTDTQYFGPGTRLTVL.

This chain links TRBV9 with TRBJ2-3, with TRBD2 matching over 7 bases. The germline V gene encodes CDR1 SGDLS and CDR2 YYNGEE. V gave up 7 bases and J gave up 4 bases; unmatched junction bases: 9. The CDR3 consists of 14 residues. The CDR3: CASGRSGTPDTQYF. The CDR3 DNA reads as TGTGCCAGCGGTCGCAGCGGGACCCCAGATACGCAGTATTTT.

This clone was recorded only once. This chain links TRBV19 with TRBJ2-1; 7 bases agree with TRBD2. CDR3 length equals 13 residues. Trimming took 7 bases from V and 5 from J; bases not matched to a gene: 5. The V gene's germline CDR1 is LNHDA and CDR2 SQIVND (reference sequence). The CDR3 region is CASMGGRNNEQFF. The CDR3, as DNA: TGTGCCAGTATGGGCGGGAGAAACAATGAGCAGTTCTTC.

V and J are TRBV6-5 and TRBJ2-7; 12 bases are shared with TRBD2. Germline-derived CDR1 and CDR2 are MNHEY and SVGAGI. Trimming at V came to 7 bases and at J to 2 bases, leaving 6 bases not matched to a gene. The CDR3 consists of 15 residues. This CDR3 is CASKLLAGGAYEQYF. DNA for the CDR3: TGTGCCAGCAAACTACTAGCGGGGGGCGCCTACGAGCAGTACTTC.

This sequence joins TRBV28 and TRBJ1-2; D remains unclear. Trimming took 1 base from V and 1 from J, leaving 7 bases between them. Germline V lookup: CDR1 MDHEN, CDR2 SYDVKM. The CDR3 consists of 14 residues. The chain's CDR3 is CASSLSPGNYGYTF. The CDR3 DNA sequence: TGTGCCAGCAGTTTATCTCCGGGTAACTATGGCTACACCTTC.

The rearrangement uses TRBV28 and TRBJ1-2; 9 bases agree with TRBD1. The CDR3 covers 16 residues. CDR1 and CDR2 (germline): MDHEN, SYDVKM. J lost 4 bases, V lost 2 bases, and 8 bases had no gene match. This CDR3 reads CASSLPPGTGPYGYTF. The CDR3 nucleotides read TGTGCCAGCAGTTTACCTCCCGGGACAGGGCCCTATGGCTACACCTTC.

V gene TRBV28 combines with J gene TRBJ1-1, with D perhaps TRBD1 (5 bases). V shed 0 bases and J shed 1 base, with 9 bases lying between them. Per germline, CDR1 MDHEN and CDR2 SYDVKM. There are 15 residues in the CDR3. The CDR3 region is CASSLWGLQNTEAFF. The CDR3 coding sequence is TGTGCCAGCAGTTTATGGGGACTGCAGAACACTGAAGCTTTCTTT.

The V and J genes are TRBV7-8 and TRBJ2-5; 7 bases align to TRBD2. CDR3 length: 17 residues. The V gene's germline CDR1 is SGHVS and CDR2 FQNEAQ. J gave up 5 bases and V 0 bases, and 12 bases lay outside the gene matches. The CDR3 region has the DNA TGTGCCAGCAGCTTAGCGCCAGGACGGGGAGGGTCGGAGACCCAGTACTTC. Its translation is CASSLAPGRGGSETQYF.

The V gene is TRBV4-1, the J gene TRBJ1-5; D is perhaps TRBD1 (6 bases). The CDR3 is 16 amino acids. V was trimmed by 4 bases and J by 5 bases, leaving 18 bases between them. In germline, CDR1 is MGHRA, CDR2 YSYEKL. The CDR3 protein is CASSPGAVGPHQPQHF. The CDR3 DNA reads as TGCGCCAGCAGCCCAGGGGCAGTCGGACCTCATCAGCCCCAGCATTTT.

The CDR3 coding sequence is TGTGCCAGTAGTCCATGGACACAAAGGAACACTGAAGCTTTCTTT. Amino acids: CASSPWTQRNTEAFF. The chain recombines TRBV19 with TRBJ1-1, with D tentatively TRBD1 (5 bases). There are 15 residues in the CDR3. CDR1 is LNHDA, CDR2 SQIVND, per germline (reference sequence). Trimming took 5 bases from V and 1 from J, leaving 14 bases between them.

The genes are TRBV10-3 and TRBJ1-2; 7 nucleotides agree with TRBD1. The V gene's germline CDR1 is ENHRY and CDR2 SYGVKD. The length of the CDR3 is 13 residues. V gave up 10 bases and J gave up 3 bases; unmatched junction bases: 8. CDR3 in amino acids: CATSGGNHYGYTF. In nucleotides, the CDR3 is TGTGCCACATCAGGGGGGAACCACTATGGCTACACCTTC.

CDR3 sequence: CASSPQGDLYGYTF. The CDR3 region has the DNA TGTGCCAGCTCACCTCAGGGGGATCTTTATGGCTACACCTTC. The chain recombines TRBV18 with TRBJ1-2; 7 bases map to TRBD1. V was clipped by 3 bases and J by 5 bases; unmatched bases: 6. CDR1 KGHSH and CDR2 LQKENI come from the germline V gene. The CDR3 has 14 residues.

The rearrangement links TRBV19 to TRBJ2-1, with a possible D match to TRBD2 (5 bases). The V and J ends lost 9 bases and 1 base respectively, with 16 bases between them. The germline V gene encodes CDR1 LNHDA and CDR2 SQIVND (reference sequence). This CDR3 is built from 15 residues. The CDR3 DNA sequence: TGTGCCAGCAAAAATCTCGGGGATTCCTACAATGAGCAGTTCTTC. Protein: CASKNLGDSYNEQFF.

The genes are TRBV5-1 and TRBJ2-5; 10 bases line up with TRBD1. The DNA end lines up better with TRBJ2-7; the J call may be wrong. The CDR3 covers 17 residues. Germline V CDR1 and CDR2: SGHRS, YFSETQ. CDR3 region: CASSFHSPGQGYYEQYF. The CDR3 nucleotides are TGCGCCAGCAGCTTCCATTCACCGGGACAGGGGTACTACGAGCAGTACTTC.

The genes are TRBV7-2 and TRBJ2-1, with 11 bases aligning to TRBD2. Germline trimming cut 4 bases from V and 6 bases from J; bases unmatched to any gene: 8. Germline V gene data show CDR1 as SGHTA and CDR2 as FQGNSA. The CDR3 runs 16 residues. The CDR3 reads CASSSDSGRATNEQFF. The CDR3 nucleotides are TGTGCCAGCAGCTCCGATAGCGGGAGGGCCACCAATGAGCAGTTCTTC.

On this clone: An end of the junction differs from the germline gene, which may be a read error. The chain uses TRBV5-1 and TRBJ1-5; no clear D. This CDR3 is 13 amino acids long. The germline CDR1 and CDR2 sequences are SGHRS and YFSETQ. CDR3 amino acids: CASSLDPNQPQHF. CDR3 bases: TGCGCCAGCAGCTTGGATCCCAATCAACCCCAGCATTTT.